A single sample is the source of the 32 T cell receptor beta chains below, sequenced in a study of OX40 agonist ivuxolimab in advanced cancers. Some clones are missing from TCRdb's copy, which holds only in-frame ones; the method was immunoSEQ multiplex PCR. The sample records tens of thousands of clones, 80% to 90% being singletons. Sequencing used CD4+ or CD8+ T cells sorted from blood, obtained in a trial of the OX40 agonist ivuxolimab. The receptors were gathered from an adult with an advanced solid tumor such as melanoma, head and neck, liver or kidney cancer.

This clone came up once. Mismatch with germline at one junction end may stem from a read error. The chain carries TRBV2 and TRBJ2-5; 7 bases fit TRBD2. The length of the CDR3 is 13 residues. Per the germline V gene, CDR1 is SNHLY and CDR2 is FYNNEI. CDR3 sequence reads: CASSKAGQETQYF. The DNA for the CDR3 is TGTGCCAGCAGTAAAGCGGGGCAAGAGACCCAGTACTTC.

This clone was observed once. The chain recombines TRBV27 with TRBJ2-7, with 10 bases matching TRBD1. V shed 6 bases and J 2 bases; nucleotides not matched to a gene: 13. Germline values: CDR1 MNHEY, CDR2 SMNVEV (reference sequence). CDR3 length equals 17 residues. CDR3 coding DNA: TGTGCCAGCAGCCGGAACCGGGACAGGGGACCCACCTACGAGCAGTACTTC. Amino acids: CASSRNRDRGPTYEQYF.

This chain joins TRBV7-9 and TRBJ2-3; D gene unclear. Germline lookup yields CDR1 SEHNR and CDR2 FQNEAQ (reference sequence). This CDR3 is built from 14 residues. V dropped 7 bases and J dropped 2 bases, with 13 bases sitting between them. The CDR3 DNA reads TGTGCCAGCACCCCCCGGACCGACACAGATACGCAGTATTTT. Its protein product is CASTPRTDTDTQYF.

In regard to this clone: One end of the junction does not line up with germline, which may come from a read error. This chain joins TRBV29-1 and TRBJ1-1; D is uncertain. CDR1 SQVTM and CDR2 ANQGSEA come from the germline V gene. The CDR3 covers 11 residues. CDR3 loop: CSSTNGWERIF. For the CDR3, the DNA is TGCAGTAGTACCAACGGGTGGGAGCGAATCTTT.

The chain couples TRBV5-6 to TRBJ2-7; D is ambiguous. This CDR3 region has 14 residues. With 0 bases removed from V and 5 bases from J, the gap between germline ends came to 12 bases. Looked up from germline, CDR1 is SGHDT and CDR2 is YYEEEE. The CDR3 DNA reads as TGTGCCAGCAGCTTGGGACGCCCGCCGAACGAGCAGTACTTC. Encoded protein: CASSLGRPPNEQYF.

This clone occurred once. The chain uses TRBV6-1 and TRBJ2-1; TRBD1 or TRBD2 may be the D gene (5 bases each). The V and J ends lost 11 bases and 8 bases respectively, with 22 bases between them. This CDR3 is 14 amino acids long. Germline CDR1 is MNHNS and CDR2 is SASEGT. The CDR3 is CAGARALAGDEQFF. CDR3 bases: TGTGCCGGGGCACGGGCGTTGGCCGGGGATGAGCAGTTCTTC.

The table lists this clone with a count of one. The chain is built from TRBV30 and TRBJ1-2; D not resolved. Germline assignment: CDR1 GTSNPN and CDR2 SVGIG (reference sequence). V was clipped by 0 bases and J by 1 base, with 3 bases between them. There are 12 residues in the CDR3. CDR3 sequence: CAWSVINYGYTF. Here the CDR3 DNA reads TGTGCCTGGAGTGTCATTAACTATGGCTACACCTTC.

V usage is TRBV11-2 and J usage is TRBJ2-1; 9 nucleotides line up with TRBD2. The junction had 2 bases not matched to a gene; V was cut back by 5 bases and J by 0 bases. Per germline, CDR1 SGHAT and CDR2 FQNNGV. The CDR3 totals 15 residues. The CDR3 coding sequence is TGTGCCAGCAGCCAGACTAGCGGCTCCTACAATGAGCAGTTCTTC. Protein product: CASSQTSGSYNEQFF.

The genes are TRBV2 and TRBJ2-3; TRBD2 aligns across 8 bases. The trim removed 7 bases at V and 4 bases at J, leaving 7 bases unmatched. CDR1 SNHLY and CDR2 FYNNEI come from the germline V gene. The CDR3 is 14 amino acids. The CDR3 coding sequence is TGTGCCAGCATTCGGGAGGGCCTGTCAGATACGCAGTATTTT. This codes for CASIREGLSDTQYF.

The V call is TRBV9, the J call TRBJ1-2; weak D call: TRBD1 (5 bases). Trimming left V 3 bases short and J 4 bases short, with 10 bases between. The CDR3 is 13 amino acids. Germline V gives CDR1 SGDLS, CDR2 YYNGEE. The CDR3 DNA is TGTGCCAGCAGCGCCGGGACGGGCTATGGCTACACCTTC. This codes for CASSAGTGYGYTF. Complete variable domain (other parts from reference TRBV9 and TRBJ1-2): DSGVTQTPKHLITATGQRVTLRCSPRSGDLSVYWYQQSLDQGLQFLIQYYNGEERAKGNILERFSAQQFPDLHSELNLSSLELGDSALYFCASSAGTGYGYTFGSGTRLTVV.

The chain combines TRBV7-2 with TRBJ2-7, with 8 bases lining up with TRBD1. Germline V CDR1 and CDR2: SGHTA, FQGNSA. The ends lost 1 base at V and 4 bases at J; junction bases unmatched: 6. The CDR3 covers 15 residues. CDR3: CASSLDLQGAYEQYF. Written as DNA, the CDR3 is TGTGCCAGCAGCTTAGATCTCCAGGGGGCTTACGAGCAGTACTTC.

This clone was observed a few times. This chain links TRBV29-1 with TRBJ1-1, with D tentatively TRBD1 (5 bases). CDR3 length: 12 amino acids. Germline V lookup: CDR1 SQVTM, CDR2 ANQGSEA. Trimming pared 7 bases from V and 0 bases from J, leaving 9 bases between. This chain's CDR3 is CSGGPMNTEAFF. For the CDR3, the DNA is TGCAGCGGGGGACCTATGAACACTGAAGCTTTCTTT.

The table lists this clone with a count of one. This chain joins TRBV28 and TRBJ2-3, with a tentative D call TRBD2 (6 bases). CDR3 length equals 15 residues. Germline assignment: CDR1 MDHEN and CDR2 SYDVKM. Between the trimmed V and J ends, which lost 5 bases and 3 bases, there was a span of 15 bases. The CDR3 sequence is CASSPIGGTTDTQYF. The CDR3 region has the DNA TGTGCCAGCAGTCCCATCGGAGGGACGACAGATACGCAGTATTTT.

The chain joins TRBV27 to TRBJ2-6; possibly TRBD2 for D (7 bases). Germline V CDR1 and CDR2: MNHEY, SMNVEV (reference sequence). This CDR3 is built from 17 residues. V lost 3 bases, J lost 3 bases, and 15 bases lay in between. The CDR3 coding sequence is TGTGCCAGCAGTTTGGGGGCGGGGGCTGATGGGGCCAACGTCCTGACTTTC. Translated: CASSLGAGADGANVLTF.

Only one count was recorded for this clone. This chain joins TRBV5-1 and TRBJ2-1, with 12 bases matching TRBD2. The CDR3 contains 13 residues. Germline V gives CDR1 SGHRS, CDR2 YFSETQ. V trimming: 3 bases; J trimming: 9 bases; junction bases outside the gene matches: 1. The CDR3: CASSSGLAGEQFF. Written as DNA, the CDR3 is TGCGCCAGCAGCTCGGGACTAGCGGGTGAGCAGTTCTTC. Combining the CDR3 with reference TRBV5-1 and TRBJ2-1 gives the whole variable domain KAGVTQTPRYLIKTRGQQVTLSCSPISGHRSVSWYQQTPGQGLQFLFEYFSETQRNKGNFPGRFSGRQFSNSRSEMNVSTLELGDSALYLCASSSGLAGEQFFGPGTRLTVL.

The chain recombines TRBV7-2 with TRBJ1-4; the D is unclear. Trimming took off 3 bases at V and 8 bases at J, with 13 bases between the two ends. In germline, CDR1 is SGHTA, CDR2 FQGNSA. The CDR3 contains 14 residues. CDR3 region: CASSLGPTAEKLFF. The CDR3 coding sequence is TGTGCCAGCAGCTTGGGCCCTACCGCCGAAAAACTGTTTTTT. The variable domain in full, with the rest retrieved from reference TRBV7-2 and TRBJ1-4, is GAGVSQSPSNKVTEKGKDVELRCDPISGHTALYWYRQSLGQGLEFLIYFQGNSAPDKSGLPSDRFSAERTGGSVSTLTIQRTQQEDSAVYLCASSLGPTAEKLFFGSGTQLSVL.

This clone was detected a few times. The chain links TRBV5-8 to TRBJ1-2, with 7 nucleotides matching TRBD1. This CDR3 comprises 12 residues. Germline CDR1 reads SGHTS; CDR2 reads YDEGEE. V lost 4 bases to trimming and J lost 8 bases; unmatched junction nucleotides: 5. CDR3 bases: TGTGCCAGCAGCCGTACAGGGGTCGGCTACACCTTC. Its translation is CASSRTGVGYTF.

The chain has TRBV19 and TRBJ1-2; D gene ambiguous. The CDR3 has 11 amino acids. From germline, CDR1 is LNHDA and CDR2 SQIVND (reference sequence). V shed 5 bases and J shed 6 bases, with 7 bases lying between them. CDR3 nucleotide sequence: TGTGCCAGTAGTTATGGGGATGGCTACACCTTC. It codes for CASSYGDGYTF.

DNA of the CDR3: TGTGCCAGCAGTTACACCCCGGGAGGGCAAAATGAGCAGTTCTTC. Translation gives CASSYTPGGQNEQFF. This rearrangement joins TRBV6-5 to TRBJ2-1; 8 nucleotides line up with TRBD2. Germline lookup yields CDR1 MNHEY and CDR2 SVGAGI. The CDR3 spans 15 residues. V shed 2 bases and J 7 bases; nucleotides not matched to a gene: 7.

This chain joins TRBV7-3 and TRBJ2-3; 10 bases agree with TRBD2. The junction had 12 bases not matched to a gene; V was cut back by 3 bases and J by 3 bases. The CDR3 runs to 18 residues. CDR1 SGHTA and CDR2 FQGTGA come from the germline V gene. The CDR3 sequence is CASSLGSRTSGLTDTQYF. The CDR3 DNA sequence: TGTGCCAGCAGCTTGGGTAGTAGGACTAGCGGACTTACAGATACGCAGTATTTT.

The gene calls are TRBV6-1 and TRBJ1-2, with TRBD1 matching over 7 bases. V shed 1 base, J shed 4 bases, and the junction held 3 bases outside the gene matches. This CDR3 spans 14 amino acids. Per the germline V gene, CDR1 is MNHNS and CDR2 is SASEGT. Here the CDR3 DNA reads TGTGCCAGCAGTGAAGGCGGGACAGTCTATGGCTACACCTTC. Translation gives CASSEGGTVYGYTF.

The chain recombines TRBV11-3 with TRBJ2-1, with TRBD2 identical over 13 bases. With V trimmed by 0 bases and J by 0 bases, 5 bases remained unmatched. The CDR3 has 19 residues. CDR1 and CDR2 (germline): SGHNT, YENEEA. DNA for the CDR3: TGTGCCAGCAGCTTAGAAGGGACTAGCGGGACGCGCTCCTACAATGAGCAGTTCTTC. Protein product: CASSLEGTSGTRSYNEQFF.

This clone was seen only once. The rearrangement joins TRBV18 to TRBJ1-5; D remains ambiguous. The germline V gene has CDR1 KGHSH and CDR2 LQKENI. Trimming left V 2 bases short and J 7 bases short, with 12 bases between. The CDR3 is 14 residues long. The CDR3 reads CASSPIGVFQPQHF. Here the CDR3 DNA reads TGTGCCAGCTCACCAATTGGGGTGTTCCAGCCCCAGCATTTT.

The rearrangement joins TRBV6-5 to TRBJ1-4; perhaps TRBD1 as D (5 bases). V dropped 7 bases and J dropped 4 bases, with 10 bases sitting between them. The CDR3 sequence is 13 residues long. Germline CDR1 reads MNHEY; CDR2 reads SVGAGI. The CDR3 sequence: CASTSRVNEKLFF. The CDR3 region has the DNA TGTGCCAGCACGTCCAGGGTTAATGAAAAACTGTTTTTT.

V usage is TRBV7-2 and J usage is TRBJ2-2; D gene ambiguous. The length of the CDR3 is 12 residues. Germline CDR1 is SGHTA and CDR2 is FQGNSA. V was shortened by 7 bases and J by 7 bases, with 10 bases between the two germline ends. The CDR3 nucleotides read TGTGCCAGCACCACTCGGGTCGGGGAGCTGTTTTTT. Translated, it gives CASTTRVGELFF. The variable domain in full, with the rest retrieved from reference TRBV7-2 and TRBJ2-2, is GAGVSQSPSNKVTEKGKDVELRCDPISGHTALYWYRQSLGQGLEFLIYFQGNSAPDKSGLPSDRFSAERTGGSVSTLTIQRTQQEDSAVYLCASTTRVGELFFGEGSRLTVL.

The chain couples TRBV5-4 to TRBJ2-3; D gene ambiguous. Trimming pared 2 bases from V and 5 bases from J, leaving 3 bases between. The CDR3 runs to 11 residues. CDR1 and CDR2 (germline): SGHNT, YYREEE (reference sequence). CDR3 amino acids: CASSLKDTQYF. The CDR3 region has the DNA TGTGCCAGCAGCTTAAAAGATACGCAGTATTTT.

This chain joins TRBV6-1 and TRBJ2-6; TRBD1 agrees at 9 bases. J lost 4 bases, V lost 2 bases, and 6 bases had no gene match. The CDR3 loop spans 17 amino acids. Germline CDR1 and CDR2: MNHNS and SASEGT. The CDR3 DNA sequence: TGTGCCAGCAGTGAAACCGGACAGGGGTCAGGGGCCAACGTCCTGACTTTC. It translates to CASSETGQGSGANVLTF.

This clone was seen only once. V and J are TRBV7-2 and TRBJ1-5; D possibly corresponds to TRBD1 (5 bases). The length of the CDR3 is 16 residues. Germline CDR1 reads SGHTA; CDR2 reads FQGNSA. Trimming left V 3 bases short and J 7 bases short, with 19 bases between. The CDR3 sequence is CASSLNARRAGQPQHF. In DNA form, the CDR3 reads TGTGCCAGCAGCTTGAATGCCCGCAGGGCCGGGCAGCCCCAGCATTTT. Full variable domain (outside the CDR3, taken from reference TRBV7-2 and TRBJ1-5): GAGVSQSPSNKVTEKGKDVELRCDPISGHTALYWYRQSLGQGLEFLIYFQGNSAPDKSGLPSDRFSAERTGGSVSTLTIQRTQQEDSAVYLCASSLNARRAGQPQHFGDGTRLSIL.

The chain links TRBV5-4 to TRBJ1-1; D gene uncertain. Trimming left V 0 bases short and J 3 bases short, with 9 bases between. The CDR3 length is 14 residues. Germline-derived CDR1 and CDR2 are SGHNT and YYREEE (reference sequence). The CDR3 region is CASSLAGQDTEAFF. The CDR3 coding sequence is TGTGCCAGCAGCTTGGCCGGGCAGGACACTGAAGCTTTCTTT.

The chain employs TRBV7-9 and TRBJ1-1, with unresolved D. The CDR3 runs to 13 residues. V was trimmed by 6 bases and J by 5 bases, leaving 13 bases between them. Germline V gene lookup returns CDR1 SEHNR and CDR2 FQNEAQ (reference sequence). The DNA of the CDR3 is TGTGCCAGCAGAACAAATGGGGTGACTGAAGCTTTCTTT. It yields the protein CASRTNGVTEAFF.

The chain is built from TRBV28 and TRBJ2-1; D may be TRBD2 (6 bases). The V gene lost 4 bases and the J gene lost 8 bases, with 18 bases spanning the gap. This CDR3 is 15 amino acids long. Germline V lookup: CDR1 MDHEN, CDR2 SYDVKM. The CDR3 bases are TGTGCCAGCAGTTCATTCCGGGACTCCCACGATGAGCAGTTCTTC. It codes for CASSSFRDSHDEQFF.

The chain couples TRBV27 to TRBJ2-7; 8 bases fit TRBD1. Trimming cost V 8 bases and J 3 bases; bases outside gene matches: 12. The CDR3 is made up of 15 amino acids. Germline V gene lookup returns CDR1 MNHEY and CDR2 SMNVEV (reference sequence). The CDR3 protein is CASFSIGQGNYEQYF. The CDR3 nucleotides read TGTGCCAGCTTCTCTATAGGACAGGGAAACTACGAGCAGTACTTC.